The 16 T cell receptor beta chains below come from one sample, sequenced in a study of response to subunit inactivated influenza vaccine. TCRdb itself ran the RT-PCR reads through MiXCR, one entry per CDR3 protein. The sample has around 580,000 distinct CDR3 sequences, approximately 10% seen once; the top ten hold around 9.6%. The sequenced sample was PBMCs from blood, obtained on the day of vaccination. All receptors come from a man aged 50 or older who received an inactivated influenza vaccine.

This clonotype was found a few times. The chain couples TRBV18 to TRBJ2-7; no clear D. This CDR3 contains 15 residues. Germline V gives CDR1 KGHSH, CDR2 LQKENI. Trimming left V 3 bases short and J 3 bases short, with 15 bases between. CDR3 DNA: TGTGCCAGCTCACCCCCGGGCCTCTTCAACTACGAGCAGTACTTC. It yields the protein CASSPPGLFNYEQYF.

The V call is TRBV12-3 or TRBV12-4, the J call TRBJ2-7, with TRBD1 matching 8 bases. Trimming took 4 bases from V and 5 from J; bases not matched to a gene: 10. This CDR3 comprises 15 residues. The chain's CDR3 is CASSSPNRGIHEQYF. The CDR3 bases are TGTGCCAGCAGTTCCCCTAACAGGGGGATACACGAGCAGTACTTC.

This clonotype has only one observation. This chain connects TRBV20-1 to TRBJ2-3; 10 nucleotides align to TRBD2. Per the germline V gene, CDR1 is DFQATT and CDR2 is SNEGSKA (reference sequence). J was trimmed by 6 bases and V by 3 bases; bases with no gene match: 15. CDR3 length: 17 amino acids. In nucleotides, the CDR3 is TGCAGTGCTAGGGAGGGCTTTTTGCTAGCGGGAGCGGATACGCAGTATTTT. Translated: CSAREGFLLAGADTQYF.

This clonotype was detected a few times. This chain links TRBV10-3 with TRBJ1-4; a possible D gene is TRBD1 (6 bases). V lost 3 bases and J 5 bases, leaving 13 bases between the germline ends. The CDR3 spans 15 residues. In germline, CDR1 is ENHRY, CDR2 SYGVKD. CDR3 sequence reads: CAISEWGAVNEKLFF. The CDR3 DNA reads TGTGCCATCAGTGAATGGGGGGCGGTAAATGAAAAACTGTTTTTT.

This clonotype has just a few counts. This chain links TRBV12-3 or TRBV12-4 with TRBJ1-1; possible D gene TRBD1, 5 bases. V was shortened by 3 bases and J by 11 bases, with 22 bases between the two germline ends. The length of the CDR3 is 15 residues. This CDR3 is CASSFGDQVKGEAFF. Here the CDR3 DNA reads TGTGCCAGCAGTTTTGGGGATCAAGTTAAAGGGGAGGCTTTCTTT.

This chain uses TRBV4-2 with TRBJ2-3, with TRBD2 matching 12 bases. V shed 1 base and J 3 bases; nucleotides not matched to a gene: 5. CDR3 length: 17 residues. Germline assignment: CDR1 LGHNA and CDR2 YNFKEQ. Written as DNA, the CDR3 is TGTGCCAGCAGCCAAGGGCTAGCGGGAGGGCCTACAGATACGCAGTATTTT. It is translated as CASSQGLAGGPTDTQYF.

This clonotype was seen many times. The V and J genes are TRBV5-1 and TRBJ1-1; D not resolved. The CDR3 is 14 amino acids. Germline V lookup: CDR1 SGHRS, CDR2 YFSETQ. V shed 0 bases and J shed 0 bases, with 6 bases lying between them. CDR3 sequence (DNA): TGCGCCAGCAGCTTGGGGCCTATGAACACTGAAGCTTTCTTT. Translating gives CASSLGPMNTEAFF.

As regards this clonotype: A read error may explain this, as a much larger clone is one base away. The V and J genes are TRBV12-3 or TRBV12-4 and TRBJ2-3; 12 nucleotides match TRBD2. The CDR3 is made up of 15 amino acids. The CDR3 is CASSLGLAGVDTLYF. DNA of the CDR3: TGTGCCAGCAGTTTAGGACTAGCGGGGGTGGATACGCTGTATTTT.

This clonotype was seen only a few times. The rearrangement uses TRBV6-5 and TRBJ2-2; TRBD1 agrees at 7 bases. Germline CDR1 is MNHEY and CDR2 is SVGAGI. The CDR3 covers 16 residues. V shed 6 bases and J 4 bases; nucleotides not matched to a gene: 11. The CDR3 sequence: CASRLDRDSSTGELFF. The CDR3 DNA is TGTGCCAGCAGACTCGACAGGGATTCGAGCACCGGGGAGCTGTTTTTT.

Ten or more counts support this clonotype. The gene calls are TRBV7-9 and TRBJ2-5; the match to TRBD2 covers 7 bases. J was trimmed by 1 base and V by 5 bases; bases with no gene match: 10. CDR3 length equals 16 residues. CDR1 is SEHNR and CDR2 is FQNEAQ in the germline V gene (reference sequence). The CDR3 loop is CASSTRDYRLQETQYF. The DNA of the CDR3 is TGTGCCAGCAGCACCCGGGACTACCGACTCCAAGAGACCCAGTACTTC.

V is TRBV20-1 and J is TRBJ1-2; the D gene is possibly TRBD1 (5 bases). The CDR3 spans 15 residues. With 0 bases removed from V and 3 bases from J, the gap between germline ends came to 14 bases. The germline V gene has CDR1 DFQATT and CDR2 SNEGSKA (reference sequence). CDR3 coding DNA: TGCAGTGCTAGAGATTTGTCAGGAGGGGACTATGGCTACACCTTC. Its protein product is CSARDLSGGDYGYTF.

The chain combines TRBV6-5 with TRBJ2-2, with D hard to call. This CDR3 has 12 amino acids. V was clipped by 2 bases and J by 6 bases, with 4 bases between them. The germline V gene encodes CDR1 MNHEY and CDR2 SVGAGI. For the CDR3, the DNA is TGTGCCAGCAGTTACCCCGCCGGGGAGCTGTTTTTT. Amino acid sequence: CASSYPAGELFF.

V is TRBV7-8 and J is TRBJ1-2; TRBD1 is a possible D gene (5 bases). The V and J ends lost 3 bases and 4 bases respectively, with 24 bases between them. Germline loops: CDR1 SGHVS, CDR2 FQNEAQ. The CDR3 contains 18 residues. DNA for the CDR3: TGTGCCAGCAGCTTTGCTACCCCTGACAGTAGAACTGCCTATGGCTACACCTTC. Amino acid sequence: CASSFATPDSRTAYGYTF.

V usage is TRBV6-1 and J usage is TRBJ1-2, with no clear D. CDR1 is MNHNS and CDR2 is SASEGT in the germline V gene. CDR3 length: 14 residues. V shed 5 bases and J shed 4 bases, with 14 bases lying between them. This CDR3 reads CASSQGSAFYGYTF. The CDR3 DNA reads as TGTGCCAGCAGTCAAGGGTCCGCCTTCTATGGCTACACCTTC.

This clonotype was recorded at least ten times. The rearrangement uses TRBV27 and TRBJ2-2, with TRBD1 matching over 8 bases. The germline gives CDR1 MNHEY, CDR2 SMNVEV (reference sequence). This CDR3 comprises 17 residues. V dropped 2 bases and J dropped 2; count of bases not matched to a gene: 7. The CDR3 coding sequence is TGTGCCAGCAGTTTAGGGGGACCAGGGGGCAACACCGGGGAGCTGTTTTTT. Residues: CASSLGGPGGNTGELFF.

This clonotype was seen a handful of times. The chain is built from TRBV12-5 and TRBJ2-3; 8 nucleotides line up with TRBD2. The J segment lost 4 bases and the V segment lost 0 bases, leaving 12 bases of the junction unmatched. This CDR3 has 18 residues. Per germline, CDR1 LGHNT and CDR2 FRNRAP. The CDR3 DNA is TGTGCTAGTGGTTTGGTACTTCCCGCAGCGGGAGACCCAGATACGCAGTATTTT. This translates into CASGLVLPAAGDPDTQYF.